Listed below are T cell receptor beta chains from one sample, sequenced in a study of T-cell reconstitution after alpha-beta-depleted transplantation in children. TCRdb reprocessed the PCR reads via MiXCR and lists one record per CDR3 protein. The table lists under 450,000 distinct CDR3 sequences, under 20% of them singletons. Material: PBMCs, mostly from graft donor cells, obtained 360 days after TCRalphabeta/CD19-depleted stem cell transplant. The receptor source for this set is a boy under two years old who had a stem cell transplant for Wiskott-Aldrich syndrome, so the T cells may come from the graft donor. Each CDR3 is given with its conserved first and last residue. D genes are given only for firm matches. Where a row states a size, it is once, few, many or the class of an expanded clone; other rows omit it.

clone_size: few; j_call: TRBJ2-1; d_call: -; v_call: TRBV10-1; cdr3_nt: TGCGCCAGCAGTGCCCTTCGACCGTCCGAGCAGTTCTTC; cdr3_aa: CASSALRPSEQFF
clone_size: many; j_call: TRBJ1-5; d_call: -; v_call: TRBV5-4; cdr3_nt: TGTGCCAGCAGCTTGGAGGGCAGCTATCAGCCCCAGCATTTT; cdr3_aa: CASSLEGSYQPQHF
clone_size: -; j_call: TRBJ2-1; d_call: -; v_call: TRBV28; cdr3_nt: TGTGCCAGTGGAAGGACTAGGGGGTACAATGAGCAGTTCTTC; cdr3_aa: CASGRTRGYNEQFF
clone_size: few; j_call: TRBJ2-2; d_call: -; v_call: TRBV24-1; cdr3_nt: TGTGCCACGTCGGTGGGGGAGAGAAGGACCGGGGAGCTGTTTTTT; cdr3_aa: CATSVGERRTGELFF
clone_size: many; j_call: TRBJ2-1; d_call: -; v_call: TRBV18; cdr3_nt: TGTGCCAGCTCACCATCGGGGAACTACAATGAGCAGTTCTTC; cdr3_aa: CASSPSGNYNEQFF
clone_size: -; j_call: TRBJ2-3; d_call: TRBD1; v_call: TRBV24-1; cdr3_nt: TGTGCCACCAGTGGTGGCAGGGGGCCGACAGATACGCAGTATTTT; cdr3_aa: CATSGGRGPTDTQYF
clone_size: -; j_call: TRBJ2-7; d_call: -; v_call: TRBV4-2; cdr3_nt: TGTGCCAGCAGCCAAGAAAGGCAGGGTCCCTACGAGCAGTACTTC; cdr3_aa: CASSQERQGPYEQYF
clone_size: -; j_call: TRBJ2-1; d_call: -; v_call: TRBV29-1; cdr3_nt: TGCAGCGTTGTCGGATCCCACTCGAACTACAATGAGCAGTTCTTC; cdr3_aa: CSVVGSHSNYNEQFF
clone_size: -; j_call: TRBJ2-3; d_call: -; v_call: TRBV7-9; cdr3_nt: TGTGCCAGCAGCTTTCCCCTACGCGATACGCAGTATTTT; cdr3_aa: CASSFPLRDTQYF
clone_size: few; j_call: TRBJ2-2; d_call: -; v_call: TRBV7-9; cdr3_nt: TGTGCCAGCAGCTTCTCATTCGGCGGGAACACCGGGGAGCTGTTTTTT; cdr3_aa: CASSFSFGGNTGELFF
clone_size: few; j_call: TRBJ1-1; d_call: -; v_call: TRBV11-2; cdr3_nt: TGTGCCAGCAGCTTAGCAGGTTCCAACACTGAAGCTTTCTTT; cdr3_aa: CASSLAGSNTEAFF
clone_size: -; j_call: TRBJ2-3; d_call: TRBD2; v_call: TRBV10-1; cdr3_nt: TGCGCCAGCAGTGAGTCGGCGGGACTAGTGGGCACAGATACGCAGTATTTT; cdr3_aa: CASSESAGLVGTDTQYF
clone_size: -; j_call: TRBJ2-6; d_call: -; v_call: TRBV20-1; cdr3_nt: TGCAGGGCTAGCAGGGTCTCTGGGGCCAACGTCCTGACTTTC; cdr3_aa: CRASRVSGANVLTF
clone_size: -; j_call: TRBJ1-2; d_call: TRBD1; v_call: TRBV7-2; cdr3_nt: TGTGCCAGCAGCCTGGACAGGGGGCGAACTAACTATGGCTACACCTTC; cdr3_aa: CASSLDRGRTNYGYTF
clone_size: few; j_call: TRBJ1-1; d_call: -; v_call: TRBV20-1; cdr3_nt: TGCAGTGCTAAGGTCCTTAAGTTAGGTGGCACTGAAGCTTTCTTT; cdr3_aa: CSAKVLKLGGTEAFF
clone_size: -; j_call: TRBJ1-4; d_call: TRBD1; v_call: TRBV7-9; cdr3_nt: TGTGCCAGCAGCCCACTAGGGGGCTTAACTAATGAAAAACTGTTTTTT; cdr3_aa: CASSPLGGLTNEKLFF
clone_size: -; j_call: TRBJ2-5; d_call: -; v_call: TRBV12-3/TRBV12-4; cdr3_nt: TGTGCCAGCAGTCCTCGCATAGTAGGGGCCGGACTTCAAGAGACCCAGTACTTC; cdr3_aa: CASSPRIVGAGLQETQYF
clone_size: -; j_call: TRBJ2-7; d_call: TRBD1; v_call: TRBV5-1; cdr3_nt: TGCGCCAGCAGCTTGAGGACAGGGGAGTTCTCCTACGAGCAGTACTTC; cdr3_aa: CASSLRTGEFSYEQYF
clone_size: -; j_call: TRBJ1-4; d_call: TRBD1; v_call: TRBV12-3/TRBV12-4; cdr3_nt: TGTGCCAGCAGTATCTTTGGGGACAGTGCGGCGAAACTGTTTTTT; cdr3_aa: CASSIFGDSAAKLFF
clone_size: -; j_call: TRBJ2-3; d_call: TRBD2; v_call: TRBV7-6; cdr3_nt: TGTGCCAGCAGCTTAGTAGCTAGCGGGAGCCCCACAGATACGCAGTATTTT; cdr3_aa: CASSLVASGSPTDTQYF
clone_size: -; j_call: TRBJ2-5; d_call: -; v_call: TRBV7-8; cdr3_nt: TGTGCCAGCAGCCTAGTGAGGGTTGTTTACCAAGAGACCCAGTACTTC; cdr3_aa: CASSLVRVVYQETQYF
clone_size: few; j_call: TRBJ1-5; d_call: -; v_call: TRBV12-3/TRBV12-4; cdr3_nt: TGTGCCAGCAGTTCAACAGAGGGTCAGCCCCAGCATTTT; cdr3_aa: CASSSTEGQPQHF
clone_size: -; j_call: TRBJ1-6; d_call: TRBD1; v_call: TRBV10-3; cdr3_nt: TGTGCCATCAGCGGACAGGGGGGAGATTCACCCCTCCACTTT; cdr3_aa: CAISGQGGDSPLHF
clone_size: many; j_call: TRBJ1-3; d_call: -; v_call: TRBV6-5; cdr3_nt: TGTGCCAGCCACTTTGACGGAAGCTCTGGAAACACCATATATTTT; cdr3_aa: CASHFDGSSGNTIYF
clone_size: once; j_call: TRBJ2-1; d_call: TRBD2; v_call: TRBV4-3; cdr3_nt: TGCGCCAGCAGCGAAGAATGGACTAGCGGGAGCCCCTACAATGAGCAGTTCTTC; cdr3_aa: CASSEEWTSGSPYNEQFF
clone_size: few; j_call: TRBJ2-7; d_call: TRBD1; v_call: TRBV5-1; cdr3_nt: TGCGCCAGCAGCTTGGCCTCCGGGACAGGGGAGAAAGAGCAGTACTTC; cdr3_aa: CASSLASGTGEKEQYF
clone_size: few; j_call: TRBJ2-2; d_call: -; v_call: TRBV7-2; cdr3_nt: TGTGCCAGCATCAAGGGGGAGCACACCGGGGAGCTGTTTTTT; cdr3_aa: CASIKGEHTGELFF
clone_size: -; j_call: TRBJ2-1; d_call: TRBD2; v_call: TRBV7-2; cdr3_nt: TGTGCCAGCAGACCCCCTAGCGGGATCCACAATGAGCAGTTCTTC; cdr3_aa: CASRPPSGIHNEQFF
clone_size: -; j_call: TRBJ2-7; d_call: -; v_call: TRBV2; cdr3_nt: TGTGCCAGCGGGACAACCTACGAGCAGTACTTC; cdr3_aa: CASGTTYEQYF
clone_size: -; j_call: TRBJ2-2; d_call: -; v_call: TRBV5-1; cdr3_nt: TGCGCCAGCAGCTTAGGGAAAAACACCGGGGAGCTGTTTTTT; cdr3_aa: CASSLGKNTGELFF
clone_size: -; j_call: TRBJ2-1; d_call: -; v_call: TRBV4-3; cdr3_nt: TGCGCCAGCAGCCAAGATCGTACAGCCGTAAATGAGCAGTTCTTC; cdr3_aa: CASSQDRTAVNEQFF
clone_size: -; j_call: TRBJ1-5; d_call: -; v_call: TRBV12-3/TRBV12-4; cdr3_nt: TGTGCCAGCAGTTTAATGGGGAGTCAGCCCCAGCATTTT; cdr3_aa: CASSLMGSQPQHF
clone_size: -; j_call: TRBJ1-1; d_call: -; v_call: TRBV11-3; cdr3_nt: TGTGCCAGCAGCTTGGAACTCCCTGTCATGAACACTGAAGCTTTCTTT; cdr3_aa: CASSLELPVMNTEAFF
clone_size: many; j_call: TRBJ2-5; d_call: -; v_call: TRBV24-1; cdr3_nt: TGTGCCACCAGTGATCTGGGGCGCGGGTCCCAAGAGACCCAGTACTTC; cdr3_aa: CATSDLGRGSQETQYF
clone_size: -; j_call: TRBJ2-1; d_call: -; v_call: TRBV20-1; cdr3_nt: TGCAGTGCTAGAGATCTGGGGGGCGAGTACAATGAGCAGTTCTTC; cdr3_aa: CSARDLGGEYNEQFF
clone_size: -; j_call: TRBJ2-1; d_call: TRBD1; v_call: TRBV28; cdr3_nt: TGTGCCAGCAGTCTCACAGGGGATCGTTGGTACAATGAGCAGTTCTTC; cdr3_aa: CASSLTGDRWYNEQFF
clone_size: few; j_call: TRBJ2-1; d_call: TRBD1; v_call: TRBV6-2/TRBV6-3; cdr3_nt: TGTGCCAGCAGTTCCGCGGACAGGTACAATGAGCAGTTCTTC; cdr3_aa: CASSSADRYNEQFF
clone_size: -; j_call: TRBJ2-5; d_call: TRBD1; v_call: TRBV11-3; cdr3_nt: TGTGCCAGCAGTCCCGGGACAGGCGTCCGGGAGACCCAGTACTTC; cdr3_aa: CASSPGTGVRETQYF
clone_size: -; j_call: TRBJ2-3; d_call: -; v_call: TRBV15; cdr3_nt: TGTGCCACCAGCAGAGATCTTGGGGAGCCCAGCACAGATACGCAGTATTTT; cdr3_aa: CATSRDLGEPSTDTQYF
clone_size: -; j_call: TRBJ2-1; d_call: TRBD1; v_call: TRBV20-1; cdr3_nt: TGCAGTGCTAGAGTATTGGACAGGGCGGACTACAATGAGCAGTTCTTC; cdr3_aa: CSARVLDRADYNEQFF
clone_size: -; j_call: TRBJ2-1; d_call: TRBD2; v_call: TRBV30; cdr3_nt: TGTGCCTGGAGTCCCTGGGCTAGCGGGAGTGTGCAGTTCTTC; cdr3_aa: CAWSPWASGSVQFF
clone_size: few; j_call: TRBJ2-5; d_call: TRBD2; v_call: TRBV7-6; cdr3_nt: TGTGCCAGCAGCCCCGGACTAGCGGGAGGACGAGGAGAGACCCAGTACTTC; cdr3_aa: CASSPGLAGGRGETQYF
clone_size: -; j_call: TRBJ2-1; d_call: TRBD2; v_call: TRBV14; cdr3_nt: TGTGCCAGCAGCCAAGCGACTAGCGGGAAGAGCTCCTACAATGAGCAGTTCTTC; cdr3_aa: CASSQATSGKSSYNEQFF
clone_size: -; j_call: TRBJ2-5; d_call: TRBD2; v_call: TRBV5-1; cdr3_nt: TGCGCCAGCAGCCGGACTAGCGGGGGGGCTAGTGAGACCCAGTACTTC; cdr3_aa: CASSRTSGGASETQYF
clone_size: -; j_call: TRBJ2-3; d_call: -; v_call: TRBV27; cdr3_nt: TGTGCCAGCATCATAGATCGCACAGATACGCAGTATTTT; cdr3_aa: CASIIDRTDTQYF
clone_size: -; j_call: TRBJ2-3; d_call: -; v_call: TRBV30; cdr3_nt: TGTGCCTGGAGTCTCCTCGGGGGAAGGACAGATACGCAGTATTTT; cdr3_aa: CAWSLLGGRTDTQYF
clone_size: few; j_call: TRBJ2-4; d_call: TRBD1; v_call: TRBV28; cdr3_nt: TGTGCCAGCAGACCGACAGGGGGGAAAGCCAAAAACATTCAGTACTTC; cdr3_aa: CASRPTGGKAKNIQYF
clone_size: -; j_call: TRBJ2-2; d_call: TRBD1; v_call: TRBV6-5; cdr3_nt: TGTGCCAGCAGTTACTCGACAGGGTTAGGGACCGGGGAGCTGTTTTTT; cdr3_aa: CASSYSTGLGTGELFF
clone_size: -; j_call: TRBJ2-3; d_call: -; v_call: TRBV10-3; cdr3_nt: TGTGCCATCAGTGAGAGTCGGACGGGGCTAACCACAGATACGCAGTATTTT; cdr3_aa: CAISESRTGLTTDTQYF
clone_size: many; j_call: TRBJ1-5; d_call: -; v_call: TRBV27; cdr3_nt: TGTGCCAGCAGTCCCTCTTGGGGAAGGAGCAATCAGCCCCAGCATTTT; cdr3_aa: CASSPSWGRSNQPQHF
clone_size: -; j_call: TRBJ2-7; d_call: TRBD2; v_call: TRBV7-9; cdr3_nt: TGTGCCAGCAGCTTGACTAGCGTCAACGAGCAGTACTTC; cdr3_aa: CASSLTSVNEQYF
clone_size: few; j_call: TRBJ2-3; d_call: -; v_call: TRBV5-1; cdr3_nt: TGCGCCAGCAGCTTTACAGGGATCCCAGATACGCAGTATTTT; cdr3_aa: CASSFTGIPDTQYF
clone_size: -; j_call: TRBJ2-7; d_call: -; v_call: TRBV20-1; cdr3_nt: TGCAGTGCTAGAGATTTCGGGGGGCGATACGAGCAGTACTTC; cdr3_aa: CSARDFGGRYEQYF